Below, one T cell receptor (beta chain) is given with its context. Original data processing: Reference gene primer amplification gave estimated nucleated cell counts. Profiled with immunoSEQ multiplex PCR; TCRdb holds only in-frame clones, not every one. The DNA was the basis for D and trimming; V, J and clone size are from that table. The table has some 340,000 clones, less than 90% seen once; the top ten hold around 5.1%. The data belong to a study of blood T cell repertoires in COVID-19. Study-level information: PBMCs, B-cell-depleted T cells, or T cells provided the cDNA or gDNA that made up the material.

The V gene's germline CDR1 is KGHSH and CDR2 LQKENI. The CDR3 length is 15 residues. V trimming: 3 bases; J trimming: 0 bases; junction bases outside the gene matches: 5. Sequenced input: PBMCs or T cells enriched from blood (not recorded which). The receptor was isolated from a woman between 45 and 60 years old who had recovered from COVID-19. The V and J genes are TRBV18 and TRBJ2-7, with 7 bases matching TRBD2. CDR3 amino acids: CASSPNRDYSYEQYF. The CDR3 region has the DNA TGTGCCAGCTCACCCAACCGGGACTACTCCTACGAGCAGTACTTC.